This TCR beta chain derives from a study of graft-versus-host responses after intestinal transplantation. In the study overall: Following induction with anti-thymocyte globulin, all recipients were given tacrolimus and steroids for about three years.

TCRdb's copy holds only in-frame clones and misses some; the assay was immunoSEQ multiplex PCR. Seen here are around 96,000 clones, about 93% observed once, and the top ten hold roughly 15%. This TCR came from a human patient who received an intestinal transplant, so some T cells may come from the graft donor. The source material was PBMCs, sampled approximately 470 days after intestinal transplant.

The CDR3 DNA reads as TGTGCCAGTAGTCGGGCAGGGGGGCTCTCTGGAAACACCATATATTTT. The encoded protein is CASSRAGGLSGNTIYF. This chain joins TRBV19 and TRBJ1-3; 7 positions match TRBD1. The CDR3 is 16 amino acids. Trimming cost V 5 bases and J 0 bases; bases outside gene matches: 7. Germline loops: CDR1 LNHDA, CDR2 SQIVND (reference sequence).